The 32 T cell receptor beta chains below were found in one sample sequenced in a study of T-cell reconstitution after alpha-beta-depleted transplantation in children. Whole-study results and caveats: Reports say that about two months after transplant, the alpha-beta T cells came out of several hundred graft clones that had expanded.

The library targeted TCRbeta and was prepared with unique molecular identifiers. TCRdb reprocessed the PCR reads with MiXCR, giving one entry per CDR3 protein. Here the sample spans around 30,000 distinct CDR3 sequences, 5.5% to 8% being singletons. The antigens of these receptors remain unknown. This specimen was peripheral blood, taken 60 days after TCRalphabeta/CD19-depleted stem cell transplant. The receptor source for this set is a child younger than two who had a stem cell transplant for acute myeloid leukemia, so the T cells may come from the graft donor.

This clonotype was seen more than once but under ten times. The rearrangement links TRBV28 to TRBJ2-4, with D maybe TRBD1 (5 bases). This CDR3 spans 17 amino acids. V gave up 3 bases and J gave up 0 bases, with 15 bases separating them. Germline CDR1 and CDR2: MDHEN and SYDVKM. The CDR3 nucleotides read TGTGCCAGCAGTTTTCGTTGGCAGGGCCTAGCCAAAAACATTCAGTACTTC. It yields the protein CASSFRWQGLAKNIQYF.

This clonotype came up many times. V and J are TRBV24-1 and TRBJ1-1; no clear D gene. V lost 5 bases and J lost 1, with 4 bases in between. The CDR3 runs to 12 residues. The germline CDR1 and CDR2 sequences are KGHDR and SFDVKD. CDR3 sequence reads: CATSATNTEAFF. DNA of the CDR3: TGTGCCACCAGTGCCACGAACACTGAAGCTTTCTTT.

This clonotype occurred a few times. The chain links TRBV9 to TRBJ2-7; the D gene could be TRBD1 or TRBD2 (5 bases each). The ends were cut back, 0 bases at V and 2 bases at J, with 12 bases in the middle. CDR3 size: 15 residues. In germline, CDR1 is SGDLS, CDR2 YYNGEE. The DNA of the CDR3 is TGTGCCAGCAGCGTAGAGGGGACGGCAGCCTACGAGCAGTACTTC. Its translation: CASSVEGTAAYEQYF. Filled out from reference TRBV9 and TRBJ2-7, the complete variable domain reads DSGVTQTPKHLITATGQRVTLRCSPRSGDLSVYWYQQSLDQGLQFLIQYYNGEERAKGNILERFSAQQFPDLHSELNLSSLELGDSALYFCASSVEGTAAYEQYFGPGTRLTVT.

Ten or more counts support this clonotype. The gene calls are TRBV7-3 and TRBJ2-3, with 10 bases aligning to TRBD2. The CDR3 is made up of 16 amino acids. J was trimmed by 4 bases and V by 5 bases; bases with no gene match: 9. CDR1 is SGHTA and CDR2 is FQGTGA in the germline V gene. The CDR3 loop reads CASSPQREGLADTQYF. The DNA for the CDR3 is TGTGCCAGCAGCCCTCAGCGGGAGGGCCTGGCAGATACGCAGTATTTT.

Ten or more counts support this clonotype. The genes are TRBV29-1 and TRBJ2-7; D is unresolved. CDR1 is SQVTM and CDR2 is ANQGSEA in the germline V gene. Between the trimmed V and J ends, which lost 4 bases and 4 bases, there was a span of 11 bases. The CDR3 runs 12 residues. The CDR3 DNA follows: TGCAGCGTTGCGTGGGGAATTTACGAGCAGTACTTC. Translated, it gives CSVAWGIYEQYF.

This clonotype was observed at least ten times. This chain links TRBV7-2 with TRBJ2-5; D is possibly TRBD1 (5 bases). This CDR3 comprises 14 residues. Germline-derived CDR1 and CDR2 are SGHTA and FQGNSA. V lost 5 bases, J lost 5 bases, and 15 bases lay in between. CDR3 coding DNA: TGTGCCAGCAGCGTCGCAGGGTTTTGGGAGACCCAGTACTTC. Translation gives CASSVAGFWETQYF.

Many counts were recorded for this clonotype. The chain joins TRBV24-1 to TRBJ2-1, with D hard to call. There are 14 residues in the CDR3. V lost 3 bases and J 9 bases, leaving 14 bases between the germline ends. CDR1 and CDR2 from the germline V gene are KGHDR and SFDVKD. CDR3 nucleotides: TGTGCCACCAGTGATCCCCCCGGCCGGCCTGAGCAGTTCTTC. It specifies CATSDPPGRPEQFF.

This clonotype was detected ten times or more. In DNA, the CDR3 is TGCGCCAGCAGCCAAGATTTGTACCAAGAGACCCAGTACTTC. Amino acid sequence: CASSQDLYQETQYF. V is TRBV4-1 and J is TRBJ2-5; D not resolved. Trimming stripped 0 bases from V and 0 bases from J, with 5 bases between. The germline V gene encodes CDR1 MGHRA and CDR2 YSYEKL. The CDR3 is made up of 14 amino acids.

At least ten counts were recorded for this clonotype. The chain links TRBV11-2 to TRBJ2-7; D is uncertain. With 4 bases removed from V and 4 bases from J, the gap between germline ends came to 8 bases. This CDR3 has 12 amino acids. Per the germline V gene, CDR1 is SGHAT and CDR2 is FQNNGV. The CDR3 nucleotides are TGTGCCAGCAGCTCTCTGAGGTACGAGCAGTACTTC. It codes for CASSSLRYEQYF. The full variable domain, with the rest looked up from reference TRBV11-2 and TRBJ2-7, is EAGVAQSPRYKIIEKRQSVAFWCNPISGHATLYWYQQILGQGPKLLIQFQNNGVVDDSQLPKDRFSAERLKGVDSTLKIQPAKLEDSAVYLCASSSLRYEQYFGPGTRLTVT.

The chain employs TRBV18 and TRBJ2-7, with TRBD2 matching over 7 bases. Germline trimming cut 3 bases from V and 0 bases from J; bases unmatched to any gene: 2. The CDR3 extends over 14 amino acids. Germline lookup yields CDR1 KGHSH and CDR2 LQKENI. The CDR3 DNA follows: TGTGCCAGCTCACCGGGGGGGGTCTCCTACGAGCAGTACTTC. This sequence encodes CASSPGGVSYEQYF.

This clonotype was seen ten or more times. The V and J genes are TRBV28 and TRBJ2-7; D remains ambiguous. V dropped 2 bases and J dropped 5 bases, with 13 bases sitting between them. Germline CDR1 is MDHEN and CDR2 is SYDVKM. The CDR3 spans 14 residues. CDR3: CASSLARRGHEQYF. Here the CDR3 DNA reads TGTGCCAGCAGTTTAGCCCGACGAGGCCACGAGCAGTACTTC.

This clonotype appeared many times. The V call is TRBV7-9, the J call TRBJ2-7; unclear D gene. V lost 1 base and J lost 5, with 6 bases in between. Germline V CDR1 and CDR2: SEHNR, FQNEAQ (reference sequence). The CDR3 runs to 12 residues. CDR3 protein: CASSLVTHEQYF. DNA for the CDR3: TGTGCCAGCAGCTTAGTTACGCACGAGCAGTACTTC.

The table lists this clonotype with many counts. The chain carries TRBV21-1 and TRBJ2-2; TRBD1 is the table's D call, not checked against the DNA. TRBV21-1 represents a pseudogene. The CDR3 runs to 15 residues. In DNA, the CDR3 is TGTGCCAGCAGCAAAGTACAGGGTATCACCGGGGAGCTGTTTTTT. Translating gives CASSKVQGITGELFF.

This clonotype appeared a few times. The chain carries TRBV11-2 and TRBJ2-5; the match to TRBD1 covers 9 bases. In germline, CDR1 is SGHAT, CDR2 FQNNGV. Unmatched junction bases numbered 6, after V lost 1 base and J lost 3 bases. The CDR3 covers 16 residues. The CDR3 DNA reads TGTGCCAGCAGCTTAGGACGCCGGGACAGGGAAGAGACCCAGTACTTC. The encoded protein is CASSLGRRDREETQYF.

The table lists this clonotype with many counts. The J gene is TRBJ2-1, the V gene TRBV9; D may be TRBD1 (5 bases). Trimming stripped 4 bases from V and 7 bases from J, with 15 bases between. The germline V gene has CDR1 SGDLS and CDR2 YYNGEE. The CDR3 loop spans 14 amino acids. CDR3 residues: CASSSFDSLNEQFF. The CDR3 DNA sequence: TGTGCCAGCAGCTCCTTTGACAGCCTTAATGAGCAGTTCTTC.

This clonotype was seen at least ten times. The CDR3 protein is CASGAGAELFF. CDR3 DNA sequence: TGTGCCAGCGGAGCGGGGGCGGAGCTGTTTTTT. The rearrangement links TRBV9 to TRBJ2-2; the match to TRBD2 covers 8 bases. The CDR3 runs to 11 residues. V lost 7 bases and J lost 10; bases outside the gene matches: 3. The germline gives CDR1 SGDLS, CDR2 YYNGEE. Filled out from reference TRBV9 and TRBJ2-2, the complete variable domain reads DSGVTQTPKHLITATGQRVTLRCSPRSGDLSVYWYQQSLDQGLQFLIQYYNGEERAKGNILERFSAQQFPDLHSELNLSSLELGDSALYFCASGAGAELFFGEGSRLTVL.

This clonotype was counted many times. The chain joins TRBV28 to TRBJ2-7; D is unresolved. This CDR3 region has 16 residues. Germline V CDR1 and CDR2: MDHEN, SYDVKM. V was shortened by 6 bases and J by 3 bases, with 21 bases between the two germline ends. The CDR3 DNA reads as TGTGCCAGCAGATCGCCGTGGGCGATGGACCTCTACGAGCAGTACTTC. Protein product: CASRSPWAMDLYEQYF.

This clonotype was picked up many times. The V call is TRBV12-3 or TRBV12-4, the J call TRBJ2-3; D is undetermined. The V gene lost 0 bases and the J gene lost 2 bases, with 9 bases spanning the gap. The length of the CDR3 is 15 residues. CDR3 bases: TGTGCCAGCAGTTTAGCGCTACGAAACACAGATACGCAGTATTTT. It yields the protein CASSLALRNTDTQYF.

This clonotype was observed many times. CDR3: CASSGRQGANEKLFF. CDR3 DNA: TGCGCCAGCAGCGGACGACAGGGCGCTAATGAAAAACTGTTTTTT. The rearrangement joins TRBV5-1 to TRBJ1-4; 7 bases are shared with TRBD1. The CDR3 sequence is 15 residues long. The V and J ends lost 4 bases and 3 bases, in that order; junction bases with no gene match: 6. Germline CDR1 reads SGHRS; CDR2 reads YFSETQ.

This clonotype was counted ten times or more. J is TRBJ2-1 and V is TRBV29-1; D possibly corresponds to TRBD2 (6 bases). V dropped 8 bases and J dropped 2 bases, with 16 bases sitting between them. The CDR3 extends over 14 amino acids. Germline V gene sequence: CDR1 SQVTM, CDR2 ANQGSEA. The CDR3 loop is CSTLDYLTYNEQFF. CDR3 in DNA: TGCAGCACCCTGGACTACCTGACCTACAATGAGCAGTTCTTC.

This clonotype was observed once. A junction end diverges from the germline sequence, so it may reflect a read error. The chain employs TRBV4-3 and TRBJ2-4; unclear D gene. Germline CDR1 and CDR2: LGHNA and YSLEER. The CDR3 length is 14 residues. CDR3 coding DNA: TGCGCCAGCAGCCGAGAAGTTGCCAAAAATATTCAGTACTTC. This translates into CASSREVAKNIQYF.

This rearrangement joins TRBV30 to TRBJ2-2; D is undetermined. The CDR3 totals 18 residues. Trimming cost V 6 bases and J 1 base, with 24 bases left between them. CDR1 and CDR2 (germline): GTSNPN, SVGIG (reference sequence). In DNA, the CDR3 is TGTGCCTGCTGCTTTTGGGTTGAGTCTACACAGAACACCGGGGAGCTGTTTTTT. It is translated as CACCFWVESTQNTGELFF.

The table lists this clonotype with many counts. The chain combines TRBV6-5 with TRBJ2-1; D perhaps matches TRBD1 (6 bases). Trimming took 2 bases from V and 14 from J, leaving 13 bases between them. The CDR3 spans 12 residues. Germline V gene data show CDR1 as MNHEY and CDR2 as SVGAGI. The chain's CDR3 is CASSYGGDTEFF. CDR3 DNA sequence: TGTGCCAGCAGTTACGGTGGGGACACGGAGTTCTTC.

This clonotype has a count of ten or more. The DNA of the CDR3 is TGCGCCAGCAGCCTTACCATGGGGGCGCTCTCTGGGGCCAACGTCCTGACTTTC. This gives the protein CASSLTMGALSGANVLTF. V gene TRBV4-3 combines with J gene TRBJ2-6; the D gene is possibly TRBD1 (6 bases). Germline CDR1 is LGHNA and CDR2 is YSLEER. There are 18 residues in the CDR3. V dropped 4 bases and J dropped 0 bases, with 16 bases sitting between them.

This clonotype was seen at least ten times. V and J are TRBV9 and TRBJ2-3; perhaps TRBD1 as D (6 bases). Trimming took 0 bases from V and 5 from J, leaving 13 bases between them. Germline V lookup: CDR1 SGDLS, CDR2 YYNGEE. The CDR3 consists of 15 residues. The CDR3 is CASSVARDRLDTQYF. CDR3 in DNA: TGTGCCAGCAGCGTAGCCCGAGACAGGCTAGATACGCAGTATTTT.

This clonotype was recorded at least ten times. The chain recombines TRBV12-3 or TRBV12-4 with TRBJ2-6; D possibly corresponds to TRBD2 (5 bases). The V and J ends lost 6 bases and 2 bases respectively, with 8 bases between them. The CDR3 consists of 14 residues. CDR3 sequence reads: CASSLGAGANVLTF. DNA of the CDR3: TGTGCCAGCAGCCTGGGAGCTGGGGCCAACGTCCTGACTTTC.

This clonotype was seen many times. V usage is TRBV4-3 and J usage is TRBJ2-4; TRBD2 matches 13 bases. From germline, CDR1 is LGHNA and CDR2 YSLEER. The CDR3 runs to 19 residues. Germline trimming cut 1 base from V and 0 bases from J; bases unmatched to any gene: 6. CDR3 sequence (DNA): TGCGCCAGCAGCCAAGGGACTAGCGGGAGCTTCCTAGCCAAAAACATTCAGTACTTC. Protein sequence: CASSQGTSGSFLAKNIQYF.

This clonotype was recorded at least ten times. The gene calls are TRBV3-1 and TRBJ1-1, with 11 nucleotides matching TRBD1. V shed 4 bases, J shed 7 bases, and the junction held 8 bases outside the gene matches. CDR3 length: 15 amino acids. Germline CDR1 reads LGHDT; CDR2 reads YNNKEL (reference sequence). The CDR3 is CASSRNTDRGHEAFF. Written as DNA, the CDR3 is TGTGCCAGCAGCCGTAACACGGACAGGGGGCATGAAGCTTTCTTT.

This clonotype came up many times. The rearrangement uses TRBV5-4 and TRBJ1-2, with unresolved D. V shed 0 bases and J shed 4 bases, with 10 bases lying between them. Germline V gene sequence: CDR1 SGHNT, CDR2 YYREEE (reference sequence). This CDR3 is 14 amino acids long. The CDR3 here is CASSLDGLSYGYTF. In nucleotides, the CDR3 is TGTGCCAGCAGCTTGGATGGGTTGAGCTATGGCTACACCTTC. Full variable domain (rest looked up from reference TRBV5-4 and TRBJ1-2): ETGVTQSPTHLIKTRGQQVTLRCSSQSGHNTVSWYQQALGQGPQFIFQYYREEENGRGNFPPRFSGLQFPNYSSELNVNALELDDSALYLCASSLDGLSYGYTFGSGTRLTVV.

This clonotype occurred many times. The chain links TRBV29-1 to TRBJ2-3; 10 nucleotides match TRBD2. There are 14 residues in the CDR3. CDR1 SQVTM and CDR2 ANQGSEA come from the germline V gene. Unmatched junction bases numbered 3, after V lost 6 bases and J lost 0 bases. The CDR3: CSVGLAASTDTQYF. The CDR3 DNA follows: TGCAGCGTCGGACTAGCGGCTAGCACAGATACGCAGTATTTT.

At least ten counts were recorded for this clonotype. The chain employs TRBV18 and TRBJ2-3; D gene ambiguous. CDR1 KGHSH and CDR2 LQKENI come from the germline V gene. This CDR3 comprises 13 residues. V gave up 2 bases and J gave up 2 bases, with 5 bases separating them. The CDR3 DNA is TGTGCCAGCTCACCAACCACCACAGATACGCAGTATTTT. Translated: CASSPTTTDTQYF.

This clonotype was recorded many times. The V and J genes are TRBV4-3 and TRBJ2-7; no firm D call. This CDR3 spans 15 amino acids. Per germline, CDR1 LGHNA and CDR2 YSLEER. V gave up 1 base and J gave up 4 bases, with 14 bases separating them. The DNA of the CDR3 is TGCGCCAGCAGCCAAGGGAGTGGACGTTTTTACGAGCAGTACTTC. Translating gives CASSQGSGRFYEQYF.